The sample holds many counts of the clone carrying this T cell receptor beta chain. Antigen: not known. Researchers partitioned CD4+ cells into CD45RA+ naive and CD45RA-negative memory subsets. Only in-frame clones appear in the TCRdb table, and some are missing; sequencing was by immunoSEQ multiplex PCR. The table has fewer than 400,000 clones, less than 85% seen once. This sample is drawn from a study of shared clonotypes between healthy human individuals. Overall study results and limits: Genetic and exposure-history diversity was limited by the small donor number.

The length of the CDR3 is 16 residues. CDR1 is SGHDT, CDR2 YYEEEE, per germline. After removal of 4 bases from V and 5 bases from J, the junction contained 12 bases not matched to a gene. The sequenced sample consisted of memory CD4+ T cells sorted from blood. The subset is: CD45RA-negative fraction. The receptor's source is a man aged 30 to 39 in good health. The chain has TRBV5-6 and TRBJ1-2; the match to TRBD1 covers 9 bases. CDR3 in amino acids: CASSHPRDRVFYGYTF. CDR3 sequence (DNA): TGTGCCAGCAGCCATCCCCGGGACAGGGTTTTTTATGGCTACACCTTC.